This note documents a single T cell receptor beta chain sequence. Its recognized antigen is unknown. Per-base quality was not reported, and no clone a single base away is much larger than it. The data were taken from a study of T cells in localized non-small cell lung cancer (dated by TCRdb to about 2020). General notes on the study: The study examined T cell repertoires in approximately 240 patients with early-stage NSCLC and compared tumors with uninvolved tumor-adjacent lungs. The cohort was made up of fewer than 250 treatment-naive NSCLC patients whose localized lung tumors had been resected. Of the NSCLC patients, roughly 130 were male and approximately 100 were female, and the mean age was around 66 years.

What the study reported, not specific to this receptor: Uninvolved tumor-adjacent lung showed the highest T cell clonality, higher than tumor, which suggests more focused antigenic responses in the uninvolved tumor-adjacent lung. Multi-region tumor sequencing was not performed, so intratumor heterogeneity could not be excluded. Because of the exploratory design, TCR variables were selected using unadjusted p-values without false-discovery rate correction. A median of about 50 of the top 100 tumor clones turned up in the paired uninvolved adjacent lung, and 25 to 30 of those clones also ranked among the top 100 of that same adjacent lung. Longer overall survival was associated with higher blood T cell density, whereas shorter survival was associated with higher adjacent-lung clonality.

Inclusive of the bounding cysteine and phenylalanine, the CDR3 is 15 residues long. CDR3 DNA is the only sequence kept; it has 45 bases, read in frame from the first base. The germline V gene sets CDR1 to KGHSH and CDR2 to LQKENI. Deletion took 3 bases off V and 0 bases off J, with a span of 9 bases between the germline ends. At diagnosis, tumor, uninvolved tumor-adjacent lung and peripheral blood were collected and then preserved as a mix of FFPE and fresh-frozen material. For TCR repertoire profiling, blood samples were analyzed as peripheral blood mononuclear cells. TCR beta CDR3 regions were sequenced from DNA using the immunoSEQ Assay. On the study's bioinformatics: To compute T cell density, TCR beta template counts were normalized to usable DNA, which was estimated by amplifying housekeeping genes. Using the preseqR package, richness was estimated by extrapolating to 120,000 templates for tissue samples and 400,000 templates for PBMC samples. Clonality was taken to be one minus Pielou's evenness. Differential abundance testing on productive amino-acid clonotypes, with a minimum total count of 5 and an alpha of 0.1, was used to identify tissue-enriched TCRs. The Jaccard Index and the Morisita Overlap Index were used to quantify repertoire overlap between compartments. GLIPH grouped TCR beta CDR3s together with public tetramer-defined viral CDR3s, and a viral motif had to include at least three viral sequences and show V-gene enrichment. As stored in TCRdb, this immuneACCESS dataset retains in-frame rearrangements with V and J assigned. A fraction of the clones does not appear; measured against another copy, unresolved V genes explain less than half of the discrepancy, and the remainder lacks a known reason. The D gene and trimming were derived from the DNA, and the V and J assignments and clone size from that table. For this sample there are 30,000 to 40,000 clones; 75% to 90% appear just once. The ten largest make up about 5% of the sample.

The V gene is TRBV18 and the J gene is TRBJ1-3; no confident D gene assignment can be made. This TCR was recovered from a male donor aged 60 or over with stage II lung adenocarcinoma. The sample consisted of peripheral blood mononuclear cells, taken before any cancer treatment. The bases are TGTGCCAGCTCACCCGGCTCGGGCTCTGGAAACACCATATATTTT. Translated, it gives CASSPGSGSGNTIYF.